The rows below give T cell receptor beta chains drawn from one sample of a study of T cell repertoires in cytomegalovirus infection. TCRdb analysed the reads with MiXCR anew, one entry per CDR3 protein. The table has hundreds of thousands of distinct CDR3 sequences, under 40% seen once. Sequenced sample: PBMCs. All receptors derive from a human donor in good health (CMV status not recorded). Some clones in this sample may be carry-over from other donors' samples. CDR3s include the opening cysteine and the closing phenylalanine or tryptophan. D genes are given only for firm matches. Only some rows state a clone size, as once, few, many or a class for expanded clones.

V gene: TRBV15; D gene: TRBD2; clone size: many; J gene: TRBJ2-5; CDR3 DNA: TGTGCCACCAGTTCGTGGTCTAGCGGGGGGCCAGAGACCCAGTACTTC; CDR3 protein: CATSSWSSGGPETQYF
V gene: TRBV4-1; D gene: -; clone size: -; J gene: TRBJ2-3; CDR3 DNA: TGCGCCAGCAGCCAAGTCGGCTTAAATACGCAGTATTTT; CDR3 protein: CASSQVGLNTQYF
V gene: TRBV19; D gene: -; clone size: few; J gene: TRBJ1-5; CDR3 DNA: TGTGCCAGTAGCTGGAATTTCAATCAGCCCCAGCATTTT; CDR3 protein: CASSWNFNQPQHF
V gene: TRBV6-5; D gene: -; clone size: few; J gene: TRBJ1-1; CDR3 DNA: TGTGCCAGCAGTTACTCGGCTAACACTGAAGCTTTCTTT; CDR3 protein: CASSYSANTEAFF
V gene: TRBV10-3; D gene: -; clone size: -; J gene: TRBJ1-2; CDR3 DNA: TGTGCCATCAGTGGAACAGGACAGCAAAGTAACTATGGCTTCACCTTC; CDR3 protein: CAISGTGQQSNYGFTF
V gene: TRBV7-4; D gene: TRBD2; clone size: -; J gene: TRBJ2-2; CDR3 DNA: TGTGCCAGCAGCCTGACTAGCGGGAAAAACACCGGGGAGCTGTTTTTT; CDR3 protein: CASSLTSGKNTGELFF
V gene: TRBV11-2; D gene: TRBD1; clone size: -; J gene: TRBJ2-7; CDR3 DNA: TGTGCCAGCAGCCCAATCACCGGGACAGGGACTTTTGTCGAGCAGTACTTC; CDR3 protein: CASSPITGTGTFVEQYF
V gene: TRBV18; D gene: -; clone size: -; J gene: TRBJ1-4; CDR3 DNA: TGTGCCAGCTCACCGGCGGGGGGCGATAATGAAAAACTGTTTTTT; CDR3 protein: CASSPAGGDNEKLFF
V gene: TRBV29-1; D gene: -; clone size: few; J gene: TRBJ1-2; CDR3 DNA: TGCAGCGTTGGGGACCTTAACTATGGCTACACCTTC; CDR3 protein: CSVGDLNYGYTF
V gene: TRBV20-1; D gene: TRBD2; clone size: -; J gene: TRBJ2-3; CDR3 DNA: TGCAGTGCTAGAGATTGGGGCCTAGCGGGGGGAGGGGCAGATACGCAGTATTTT; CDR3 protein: CSARDWGLAGGGADTQYF
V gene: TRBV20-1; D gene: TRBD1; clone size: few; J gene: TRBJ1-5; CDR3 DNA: TGCAGTGCTAGACCCTCAGGACAGGGAGCATCACAGCCCCAGCATTTT; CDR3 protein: CSARPSGQGASQPQHF
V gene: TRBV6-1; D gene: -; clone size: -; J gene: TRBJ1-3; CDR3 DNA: TGTGCCAGCAGCCCCTTCGACGGCCCACGCTCTGGAAACACCATATATTTT; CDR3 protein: CASSPFDGPRSGNTIYF
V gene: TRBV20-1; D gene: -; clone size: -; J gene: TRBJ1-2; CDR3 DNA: TGCAGTGCTCCTAACTCTTATGGCTACACCTTC; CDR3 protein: CSAPNSYGYTF
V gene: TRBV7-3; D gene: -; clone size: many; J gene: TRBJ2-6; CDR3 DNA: TGTGCCAGCGGGCTAGGGGTTGGGGATGGGGCCAACGTCCTGACTTTC; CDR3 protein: CASGLGVGDGANVLTF
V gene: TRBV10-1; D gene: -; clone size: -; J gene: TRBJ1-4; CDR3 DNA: TGCGCCAGCAGTGAGTCGAAGGGTGCTGAAAAACTGTTTTTT; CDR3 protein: CASSESKGAEKLFF
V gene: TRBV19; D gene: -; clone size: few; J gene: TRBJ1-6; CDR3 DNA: TGTGCCAGTAGCCCCGACCCGGTTGGGGCCTATAATTCACCCCTCCACTTT; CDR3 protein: CASSPDPVGAYNSPLHF
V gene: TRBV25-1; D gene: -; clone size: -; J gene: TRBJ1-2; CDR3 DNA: TGTGCCAGCAGACAAGAGGCAGGTGGAGGCTACACCTTC; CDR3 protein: CASRQEAGGGYTF
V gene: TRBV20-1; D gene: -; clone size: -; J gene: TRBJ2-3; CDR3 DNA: TGCAGTGCTAGAGGGAACCAAGATACGCAGTATTTT; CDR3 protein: CSARGNQDTQYF
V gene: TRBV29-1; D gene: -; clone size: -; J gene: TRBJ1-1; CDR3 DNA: TGCAGCGTCGATGACAGGAACACTGAAGCTTTCTTT; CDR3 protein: CSVDDRNTEAFF
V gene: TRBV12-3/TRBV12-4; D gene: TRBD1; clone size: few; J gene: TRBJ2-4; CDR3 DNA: TGTGCCAGCACCGTGGACAGGGTGACGAACATTCAGTACTTC; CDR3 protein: CASTVDRVTNIQYF
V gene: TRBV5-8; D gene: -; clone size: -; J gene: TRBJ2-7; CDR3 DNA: TGTGCCAGCAGCTCTTGGAAGCCCTACGAGCAGTACTTC; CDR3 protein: CASSSWKPYEQYF
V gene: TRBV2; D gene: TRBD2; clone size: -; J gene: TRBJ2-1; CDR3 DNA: TGTGCCAGCAGGGTAACAGGAGGACTAGCGGGGAATGAGCAGTTCTTC; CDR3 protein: CASRVTGGLAGNEQFF
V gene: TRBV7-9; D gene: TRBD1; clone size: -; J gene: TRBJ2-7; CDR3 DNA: TGTGCCAGCAGCTTAAACCAGGGGGCGATCTACGAGCAGTACTTC; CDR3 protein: CASSLNQGAIYEQYF
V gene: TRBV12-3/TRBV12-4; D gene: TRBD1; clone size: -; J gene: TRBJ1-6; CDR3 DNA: TGTGCCAGCAGTTTTGGGGGACAGGCGTCACCCCTCCACTTT; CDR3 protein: CASSFGGQASPLHF
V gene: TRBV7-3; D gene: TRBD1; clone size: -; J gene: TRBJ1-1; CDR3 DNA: TGTGCCAGCAGCATTACCGGGACAGGGGGCACTGAAGCTTTCTTT; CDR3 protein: CASSITGTGGTEAFF
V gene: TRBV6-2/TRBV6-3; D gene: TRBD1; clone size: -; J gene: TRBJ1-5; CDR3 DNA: TGTGCCAGCAGTCCCCGGACCGGGACAGGATTCGGTCAGCCCCAGCATTTT; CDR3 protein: CASSPRTGTGFGQPQHF
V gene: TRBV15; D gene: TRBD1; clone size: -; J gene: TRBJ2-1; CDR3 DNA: TGTGCCACCAGCCGGACAGGGACCTACAATGAGCAGTTCTTC; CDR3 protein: CATSRTGTYNEQFF
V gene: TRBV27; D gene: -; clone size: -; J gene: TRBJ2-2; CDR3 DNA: TGTGCCAGCAGTTTCGGGGCCGCCGGGGAGCTGTTTTTT; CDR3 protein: CASSFGAAGELFF
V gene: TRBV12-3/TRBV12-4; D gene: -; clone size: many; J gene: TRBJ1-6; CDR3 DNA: TGTGCCAGCAGTTTTAGTCCGGACCTCGGTTCACCCCTCCACTTT; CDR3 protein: CASSFSPDLGSPLHF
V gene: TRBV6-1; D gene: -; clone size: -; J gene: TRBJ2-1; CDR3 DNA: TGTGCCAGCAGTGAACCCGGGCCCTCCCGGGGAAGTCCCTACTACAATGAGCAGTTCTTC; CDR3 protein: CASSEPGPSRGSPYYNEQFF
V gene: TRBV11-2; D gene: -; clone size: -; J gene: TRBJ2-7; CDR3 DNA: TGTGCCAGCAGCCGACCGGGACACAAAACGGGCTACGAGCAGTACTTC; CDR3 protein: CASSRPGHKTGYEQYF
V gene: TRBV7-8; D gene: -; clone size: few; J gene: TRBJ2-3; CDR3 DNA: TGTGCCAGCAGCTTTAGTATGCGCACAGATACGCAGTATTTT; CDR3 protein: CASSFSMRTDTQYF
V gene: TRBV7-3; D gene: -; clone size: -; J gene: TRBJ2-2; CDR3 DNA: TGTGCCAGCAGCTCTCTGGTCCCCGGGGAGCTGTTTTTT; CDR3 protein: CASSSLVPGELFF
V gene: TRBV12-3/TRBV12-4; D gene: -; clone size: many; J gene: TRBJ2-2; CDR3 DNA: TGTGCCAGCAGTCCCTGGACACCCCCCACCGGGGAGCTGTTTTTT; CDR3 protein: CASSPWTPPTGELFF
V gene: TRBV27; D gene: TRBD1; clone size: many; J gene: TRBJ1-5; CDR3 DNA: TGTGCCAGCAGTTTAGGGACAGGGGGCTATCAGCCCCAGCATTTT; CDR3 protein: CASSLGTGGYQPQHF
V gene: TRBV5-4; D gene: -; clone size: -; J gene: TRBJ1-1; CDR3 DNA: TGTGCCAGCAGCTTTGAGGGGGCTGAAGCTTTCTTT; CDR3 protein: CASSFEGAEAFF
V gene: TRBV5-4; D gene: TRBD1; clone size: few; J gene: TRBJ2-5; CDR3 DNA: TGTGCCAGCAGCTCAACGGGACAGGGACAAGAGACCCAGTACTTC; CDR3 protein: CASSSTGQGQETQYF
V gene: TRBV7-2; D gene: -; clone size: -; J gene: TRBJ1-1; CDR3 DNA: TGTGCCAGCAGCTTAGGTGGGGCCAGACTTTACACTGAAGCTTTCTTT; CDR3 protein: CASSLGGARLYTEAFF
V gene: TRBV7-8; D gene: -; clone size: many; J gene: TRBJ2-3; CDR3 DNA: TGTGCCAGCAGCTTAGGGCCGCCGCTTAGCACAGATACGCAGTATTTT; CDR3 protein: CASSLGPPLSTDTQYF
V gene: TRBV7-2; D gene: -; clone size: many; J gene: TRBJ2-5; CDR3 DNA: TGTGCCAGCAGCTTTGGAGGGGTCCAAGAGACCCAGTACTTC; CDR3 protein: CASSFGGVQETQYF
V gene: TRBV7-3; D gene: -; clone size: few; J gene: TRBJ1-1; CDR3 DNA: TGTGCCAGCAGCTTAACAGGGGGGGCCACTGAAGCTTTCTTT; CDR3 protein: CASSLTGGATEAFF
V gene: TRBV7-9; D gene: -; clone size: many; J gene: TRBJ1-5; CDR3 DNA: TGTGCCAGCAATACAGGTTTCGATCAGCCCCAGCATTTT; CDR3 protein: CASNTGFDQPQHF
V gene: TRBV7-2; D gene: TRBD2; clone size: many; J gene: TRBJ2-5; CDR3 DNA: TGTGCCAGCAGCTTATGGAGCGGGGAGACGGTAGGGACCCAGTACTTC; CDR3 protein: CASSLWSGETVGTQYF
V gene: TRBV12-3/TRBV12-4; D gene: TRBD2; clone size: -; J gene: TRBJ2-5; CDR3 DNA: TGTGCCAGCAGTTCCGAACTAGCGGGCTGGTTCGGGCCCCAGTACTTC; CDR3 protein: CASSSELAGWFGPQYF
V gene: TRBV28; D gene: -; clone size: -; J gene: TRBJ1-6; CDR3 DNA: TGTGCCAGCACGGGGCCAAATTCACCCCTCCAATTT; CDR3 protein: CASTGPNSPLQF
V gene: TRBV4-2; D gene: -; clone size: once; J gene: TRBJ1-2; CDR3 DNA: TGTGCCAGCAGCCAAGACTCGTCGGCTAACTATGGCTACACCTTC; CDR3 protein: CASSQDSSANYGYTF
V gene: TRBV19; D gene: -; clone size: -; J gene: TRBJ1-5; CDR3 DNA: TGTGCCAGTAGTATCGGCCCCGGGCAGCCCCAGCATTTT; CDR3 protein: CASSIGPGQPQHF
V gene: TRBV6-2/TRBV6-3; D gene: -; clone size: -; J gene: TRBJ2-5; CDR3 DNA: TGTGCCAGCAGTTACTCGGGCCTTACCCAGTACTTC; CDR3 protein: CASSYSGLTQYF
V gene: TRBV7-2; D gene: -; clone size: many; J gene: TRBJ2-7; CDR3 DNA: TGTGCCAGCAGCTTTCGGGTTTCCTACGAGCAGTACTTC; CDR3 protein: CASSFRVSYEQYF